This T cell receptor (beta chain) was sequenced during a study of technical replicates of blood from a few donors. Trimming removed 0 bases from V and 9 bases from J; junction bases left unmatched: 8. The CDR3 has 14 residues. Germline V gene lookup returns CDR1 GTSNPN and CDR2 SVGIG (reference sequence). Measured with immunoSEQ multiplex PCR; TCRdb has only the in-frame clones, and not every one. The sample holds under 100,000 clones, approximately 97% seen once. The sequence came from a human donor in good health. Sequencing input: T cells isolated from PBMCs. The chain joins TRBV30 to TRBJ2-1, with 7 positions matching TRBD2. This chain's CDR3 is CAWSVRRERAEQFF. Written as DNA, the CDR3 is TGTGCCTGGAGTGTAAGGCGGGAGCGGGCTGAGCAGTTCTTC. The full variable domain, rest sourced from reference TRBV30 and TRBJ2-1, is SQTIHQWPATLVQPVGSPLSLECTVEGTSNPNLYWYRQAAGRGLQLLFYSVGIGQISSEVPQNLSASRPQDRQFILSSKKLLLSDSGFYLCAWSVRRERAEQFFGPGTRLTVL.